Presented here are 3 T cell receptor beta chains from one specimen sequenced in a study of T cell responses to AZD1222 COVID-19 vaccine. Sequencing used immunoSEQ multiplex PCR; TCRdb keeps in-frame clones, though not all of them. Among roughly 140,000 clones listed, roughly nine tenths were seen once. Here the sequenced sample was peripheral blood, taken 28 days after the second AZD1222 dose. The receptors come from an adult who received the AZD1222 COVID-19 vaccine.

The rearrangement links TRBV7-2 to TRBJ1-1; D uncertain. The CDR3 contains 13 residues. CDR1 and CDR2 (germline): SGHTA, FQGNSA. V shed 2 bases and J shed 6 bases, with 10 bases lying between them. The CDR3 here is CASSLRWSAEAFF. The CDR3, as DNA: TGTGCCAGCAGCTTAAGGTGGTCGGCTGAAGCTTTCTTT.

This chain connects TRBV5-6 to TRBJ1-5; weak D call: TRBD1 (6 bases). CDR1 is SGHDT, CDR2 YYEEEE, per germline. This CDR3 has 14 amino acids. V was trimmed by 1 base and J by 3 bases, leaving 8 bases between them. For the CDR3, the DNA is TGTGCCAGCAGCTTGAGGGGGACCAATCAGCCCCAGCATTTT. It specifies CASSLRGTNQPQHF.

The rearrangement links TRBV7-8 to TRBJ2-7, with D uncertain. Germline CDR1 SGHVS, CDR2 FQNEAQ. The CDR3 runs 12 residues. V was shortened by 3 bases and J by 7 bases, with 10 bases between the two germline ends. CDR3: CASSLTLREQYF. The CDR3 nucleotides are TGTGCCAGCAGCTTGACCCTCCGGGAGCAGTACTTC.